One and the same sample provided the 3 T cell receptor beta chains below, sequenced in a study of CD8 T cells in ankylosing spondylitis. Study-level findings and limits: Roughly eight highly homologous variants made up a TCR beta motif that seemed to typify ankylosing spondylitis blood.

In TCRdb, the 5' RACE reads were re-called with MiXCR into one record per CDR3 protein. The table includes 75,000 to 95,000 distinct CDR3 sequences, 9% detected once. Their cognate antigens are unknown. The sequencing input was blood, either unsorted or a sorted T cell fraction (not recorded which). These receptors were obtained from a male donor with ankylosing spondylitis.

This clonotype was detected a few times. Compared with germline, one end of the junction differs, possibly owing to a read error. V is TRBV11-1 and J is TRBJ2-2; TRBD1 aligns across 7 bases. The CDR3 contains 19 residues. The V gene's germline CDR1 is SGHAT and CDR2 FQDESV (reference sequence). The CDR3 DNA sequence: TGTGCCAGCAGCTTACCAGGACAGGATCTACCGACGAACACCGGGGAGCTGCTTTTT. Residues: CASSLPGQDLPTNTGELLF.

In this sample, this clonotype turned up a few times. CDR3 nucleotide sequence: TGTGCCACCAGTGATCCGGGCGGGATATTGGATGAGCAGTTCTTC. It specifies CATSDPGGILDEQFF. The chain joins TRBV24-1 to TRBJ2-1; D may be TRBD2 (6 bases). CDR3 size: 15 residues. Trimming took 3 bases from V and 8 from J, leaving 16 bases between them. Germline CDR1 reads KGHDR; CDR2 reads SFDVKD.

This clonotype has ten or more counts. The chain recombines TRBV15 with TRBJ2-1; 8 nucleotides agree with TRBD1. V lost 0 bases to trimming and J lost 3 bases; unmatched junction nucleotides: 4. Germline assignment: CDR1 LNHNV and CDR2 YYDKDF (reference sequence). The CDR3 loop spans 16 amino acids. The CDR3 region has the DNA TGTGCCACCAGCAGAGAAGGACAGGGTGTCTACAATGAGCAGTTCTTC. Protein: CATSREGQGVYNEQFF.